This is a list of T cell receptor beta chains from one sample in a study of blood T cell repertoires in COVID-19. TCRdb keeps only in-frame clones here, not all; method: immunoSEQ multiplex PCR. The table records around 150,000 clones, approximately 80% of them present only once. Sequencing was performed on peripheral blood. The receptor source for this set is a man in his 60s with acute or convalescent COVID-19. CDR3s include the opening cysteine and the closing phenylalanine or tryptophan. A D gene is named only where the DNA matches it firmly. The size field is filled for only some rows; it gives once, few, many or a size class.

>-|-|TRBJ2-1|TRBV6-2/TRBV6-3
TGTGCCAGCAGTCATACTAGGAGCTCCTACAATGAGCAGTTCTTC
CASSHTRSSYNEQFF
>-|-|TRBJ1-1|TRBV29-1
TGCAGCGTTGGACAGGTCGTCACTGAAGCTTTCTTT
CSVGQVVTEAFF
>-|-|TRBJ2-2|TRBV30
TGTGCCTGGAGTACGGGAGCCGGGGAGCTGTTTTTT
CAWSTGAGELFF
>once|TRBD1|TRBJ1-2|TRBV6-5
TGTGCCAGCAGTTACTTACGAACAGGGGGCAGCTATGGCTACACCTTC
CASSYLRTGGSYGYTF
>-|-|TRBJ2-5|TRBV12-3/TRBV12-4
TGTGCCAGCAACCGGGATCCAGTGGAGACCCAGTACTTC
CASNRDPVETQYF
>few|TRBD1|TRBJ2-1|TRBV5-1
TGCGCCAGCAGCCTCGACGGGACAGGGAGTTGGGAGTTCTTC
CASSLDGTGSWEFF
>-|TRBD1|TRBJ2-7|TRBV7-3
TGTGCCAGCAGCTTAAAGACCGGGACAGGGTCACACGAGCAGTACTTC
CASSLKTGTGSHEQYF
>-|-|TRBJ2-7|TRBV12-3/TRBV12-4
TGTGCCAGCAGTTTGACAGCCACCTACGAGCAGTACTTC
CASSLTATYEQYF
>-|-|TRBJ2-5|TRBV9
TGTGCCAGCAGCGTAGCAGAAGGGGGGACCCAGTACTTC
CASSVAEGGTQYF
>-|-|TRBJ1-2|TRBV4-1
TGCGCCAGCAGCCAAGTTGCAGGGGATTTCAACTATGGCTACACCTTC
CASSQVAGDFNYGYTF
>few|-|TRBJ2-7|TRBV6-1
TGTGCCAGCAGTGAAGATTGGACAGTACCCGAGCAGTACTTC
CASSEDWTVPEQYF
>once|TRBD1|TRBJ1-2|TRBV6-5
TGTGCCAGCACCGAGCCCCTGACAGGGTACGGCTACACCTTC
CASTEPLTGYGYTF
>-|-|TRBJ2-5|TRBV19
TGTGCCAGTACCCAGTACCCGGGGTTCCAAGAGACCCAGTACTTC
CASTQYPGFQETQYF
>-|TRBD2|TRBJ2-1|TRBV7-2
TGTGCCAGCAGCTCACGGGGGGGTTACAATGAGCAGTTCTTC
CASSSRGGYNEQFF
>few|TRBD2|TRBJ2-2|TRBV25-1
TGTGCCAGCAGTGAAACGGGGGGGAACACCGGGGAGCTGTTTTTT
CASSETGGNTGELFF
>-|-|TRBJ2-7|TRBV2
TGTGCCAGCACAGGGATCGCCTACGAGCAGTACTTC
CASTGIAYEQYF
>few|-|TRBJ1-2|TRBV12-5
TGTGCTAGTGGTTTGGAAGGGGCGCGTAACTATGGCTACACCTTC
CASGLEGARNYGYTF